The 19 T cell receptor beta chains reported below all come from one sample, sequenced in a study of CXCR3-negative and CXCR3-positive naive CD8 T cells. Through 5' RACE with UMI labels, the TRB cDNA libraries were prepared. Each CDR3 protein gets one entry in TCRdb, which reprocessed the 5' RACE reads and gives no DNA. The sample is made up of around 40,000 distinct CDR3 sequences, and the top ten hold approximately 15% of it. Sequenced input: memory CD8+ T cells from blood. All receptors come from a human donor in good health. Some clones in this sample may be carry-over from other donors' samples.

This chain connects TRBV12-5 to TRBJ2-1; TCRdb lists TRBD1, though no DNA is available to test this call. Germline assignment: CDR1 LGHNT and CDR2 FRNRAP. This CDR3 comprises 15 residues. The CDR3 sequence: CASGFWDDGRHEQFF.

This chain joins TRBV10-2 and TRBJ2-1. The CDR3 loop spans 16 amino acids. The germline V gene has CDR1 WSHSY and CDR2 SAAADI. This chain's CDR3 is CASSVGRVHVKNEQFF.

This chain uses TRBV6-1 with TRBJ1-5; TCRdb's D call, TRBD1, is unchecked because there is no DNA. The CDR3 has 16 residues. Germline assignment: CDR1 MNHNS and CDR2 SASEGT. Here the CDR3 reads CASSEALGTGNQPQHF.

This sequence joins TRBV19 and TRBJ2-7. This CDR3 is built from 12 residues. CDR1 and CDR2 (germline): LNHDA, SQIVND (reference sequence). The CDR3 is CASSIQGYEQYF.

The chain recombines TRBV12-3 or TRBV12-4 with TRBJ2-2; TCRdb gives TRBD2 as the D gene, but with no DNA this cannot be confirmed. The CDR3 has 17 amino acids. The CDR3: CASSYSGGLKNTGELFF.

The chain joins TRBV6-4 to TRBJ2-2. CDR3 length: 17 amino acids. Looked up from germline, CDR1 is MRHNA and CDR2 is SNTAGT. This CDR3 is CASSDPDSFGNTGELFF.

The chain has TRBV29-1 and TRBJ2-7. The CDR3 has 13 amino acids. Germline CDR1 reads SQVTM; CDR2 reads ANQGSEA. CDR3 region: CSVELRDSYEQYF.

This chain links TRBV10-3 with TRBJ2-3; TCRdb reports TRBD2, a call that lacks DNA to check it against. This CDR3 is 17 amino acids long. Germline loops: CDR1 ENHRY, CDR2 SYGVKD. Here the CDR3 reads CAISGRTSGGPGDTQYF.

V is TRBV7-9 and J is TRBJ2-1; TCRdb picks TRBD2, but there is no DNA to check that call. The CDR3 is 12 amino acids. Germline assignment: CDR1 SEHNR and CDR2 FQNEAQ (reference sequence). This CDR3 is CASSELAGEQFF. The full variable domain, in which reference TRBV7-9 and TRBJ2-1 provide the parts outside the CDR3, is DTGVSQNPRHKITKRGQNVTFRCDPISEHNRLYWYRQTLGQGPEFLTYFQNEAQLEKSRLLSDRFSAERPKGSFSTLEIQRTEQGDSAMYLCASSELAGEQFFGPGTRLTVL.

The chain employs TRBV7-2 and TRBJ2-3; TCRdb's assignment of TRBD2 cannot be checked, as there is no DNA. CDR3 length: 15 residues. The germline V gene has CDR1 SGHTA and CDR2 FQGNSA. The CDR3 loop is CASSARGSEEDTQYF.

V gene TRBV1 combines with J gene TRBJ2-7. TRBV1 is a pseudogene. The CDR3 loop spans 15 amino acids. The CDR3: CTSSQVFGSFYEQYF.

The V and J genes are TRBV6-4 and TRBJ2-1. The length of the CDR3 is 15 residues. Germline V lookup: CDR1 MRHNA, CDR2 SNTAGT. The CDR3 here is CASSDGEQNYNEQFF.

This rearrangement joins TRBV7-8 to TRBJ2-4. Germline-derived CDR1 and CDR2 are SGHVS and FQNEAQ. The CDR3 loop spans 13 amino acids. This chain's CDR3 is CASSLGGWDIQYF.

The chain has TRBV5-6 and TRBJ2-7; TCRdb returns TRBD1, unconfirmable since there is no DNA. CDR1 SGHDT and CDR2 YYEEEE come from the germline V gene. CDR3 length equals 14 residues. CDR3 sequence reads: CASSLLDRAYEQYF.

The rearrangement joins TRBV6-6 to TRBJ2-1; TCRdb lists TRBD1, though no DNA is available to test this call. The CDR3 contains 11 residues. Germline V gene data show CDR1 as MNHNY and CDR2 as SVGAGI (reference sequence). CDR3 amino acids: CASGGGTEQFF.

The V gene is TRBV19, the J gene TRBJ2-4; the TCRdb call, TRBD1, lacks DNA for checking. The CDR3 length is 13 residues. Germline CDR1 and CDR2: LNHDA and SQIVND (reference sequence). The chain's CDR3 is CASNEGGLNIQYF.

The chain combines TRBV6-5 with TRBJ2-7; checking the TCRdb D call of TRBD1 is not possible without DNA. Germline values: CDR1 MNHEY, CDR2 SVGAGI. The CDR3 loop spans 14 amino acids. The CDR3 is CASSPPGQTYEQYF.

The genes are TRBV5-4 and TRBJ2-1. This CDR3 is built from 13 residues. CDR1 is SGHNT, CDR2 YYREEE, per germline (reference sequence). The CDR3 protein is CASSLVADARQFF.

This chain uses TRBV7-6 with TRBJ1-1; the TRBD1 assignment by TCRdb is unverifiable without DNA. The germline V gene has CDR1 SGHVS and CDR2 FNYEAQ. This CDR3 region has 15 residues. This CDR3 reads CASSLEGEMNTEAFF. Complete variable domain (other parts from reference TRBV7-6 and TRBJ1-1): GAGVSQSPRYKVTKRGQDVALRCDPISGHVSLYWYRQALGQGPEFLTYFNYEAQQDKSGLPNDRFSAERPEGSISTLTIQRTEQRDSAMYRCASSLEGEMNTEAFFGQGTRLTVV.